The T cell receptor (beta chain) described here comes from a study of technical replicates of blood from a few donors. TCRdb's table, derived via immunoSEQ multiplex PCR, lists solely in-frame clones and lacks some. This table has more than 50,000 clones, about 87% appearing once. Sequencing used PBMCs. This sequence originates from a human donor in good health. Some clones in this sample may be carry-over from other donors' samples.

This CDR3 is CASSEALLSGGAYEQYF. The CDR3 nucleotides are TGTGCCAGCAGTGAAGCGCTTCTTAGCGGGGGGGCCTACGAGCAGTACTTC. The chain is built from TRBV6-1 and TRBJ2-7; 11 bases are shared with TRBD2. From germline, CDR1 is MNHNS and CDR2 SASEGT. This CDR3 comprises 17 residues. The ends lost 0 bases at V and 2 bases at J; junction bases unmatched: 6.